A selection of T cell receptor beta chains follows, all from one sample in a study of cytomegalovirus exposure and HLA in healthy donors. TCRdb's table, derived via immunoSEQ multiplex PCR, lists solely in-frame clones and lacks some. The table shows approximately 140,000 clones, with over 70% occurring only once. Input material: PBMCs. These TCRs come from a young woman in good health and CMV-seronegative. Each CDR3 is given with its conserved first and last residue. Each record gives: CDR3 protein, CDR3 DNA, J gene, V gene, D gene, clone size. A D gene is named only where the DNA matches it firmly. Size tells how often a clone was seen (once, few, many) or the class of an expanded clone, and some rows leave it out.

CASSRQDEAFF TGTGCCAGCAGTCGACAGGATGAAGCTTTCTTT TRBJ1-1 TRBV6-5 NA few
CASSLGGTGHYEQYF TGTGCCAGCAGCTTAGGGGGGACAGGACACTACGAGCAGTACTTC TRBJ2-7 TRBV7-9 TRBD1 once
CASSFYDRDIKKLFF TGTGCCAGCAGCTTTTACGACAGGGATATTAAAAAACTGTTTTTT TRBJ1-4 TRBV5-6 TRBD1 NA
CASSFGGGNEQFF TGTGCCAGCAGTTTCGGGGGGGGCAATGAGCAGTTCTTC TRBJ2-1 TRBV6-6 TRBD2 once
CASSPAPGTSGDNEQFF TGTGCCAGCTCGCCAGCTCCCGGGACTAGCGGTGACAATGAGCAGTTCTTC TRBJ2-1 TRBV18 TRBD2 NA
CASGLGRHYNEQFF TGTGCTAGTGGTTTGGGGCGGCACTACAATGAGCAGTTCTTC TRBJ2-1 TRBV12-5 NA NA
CASSLPSSGGWTDTQYF TGCGCCAGCAGCTTGCCCTCCTCAGGGGGTTGGACAGATACGCAGTATTTT TRBJ2-3 TRBV5-1 TRBD1 NA
CASTLNPGNTEAFF TGCGCCAGCACCCTCAACCCGGGGAACACTGAAGCTTTCTTT TRBJ1-1 TRBV4-1 NA many
CASSEKALGGAEQFF TGTGCCAGCAGTGAAAAGGCGTTAGGGGGTGCTGAGCAGTTCTTC TRBJ2-1 TRBV25-1 NA NA
CASSFSGSPGELFF TGCGCCAGCAGCTTCTCAGGGTCCCCCGGGGAGCTGTTTTTT TRBJ2-2 TRBV5-1 NA NA
CASSAQGMNTEAFF TGCGCCAGCAGCGCACAGGGTATGAACACTGAAGCTTTCTTT TRBJ1-1 TRBV5-1 NA NA
CASSPPSSYNEQFF TGTGCCAGCTCACCCCCCAGCTCCTACAATGAGCAGTTCTTC TRBJ2-1 TRBV18 NA NA
CASSSLAGVYEQYF TGTGCCAGCAGTTCTCTAGCGGGCGTCTACGAGCAGTACTTC TRBJ2-7 TRBV27 TRBD2 NA
CSVGPDNGYTF TGCAGCGTTGGGCCCGACAATGGCTACACCTTC TRBJ1-2 TRBV29-1 NA NA
CASSLEGWRARSTSGNTIYF TGTGCCAGCAGCCTAGAAGGTTGGCGGGCCAGGAGCACCTCTGGAAACACCATATATTTT TRBJ1-3 TRBV4-2 NA few